A selection of T cell receptor beta chains follows, all from one sample in a study of T-cell reconstitution after alpha-beta-depleted transplantation in children. One entry per CDR3 protein results from TCRdb running MiXCR on the PCR reads. In the table there are about 200,000 distinct CDR3 sequences, 5% to 6.5% of which are singletons. Specimen: PBMCs, collected before TCRalphabeta/CD19-depleted stem cell transplant. The receptors stem from a girl less than two years old with combined immunodeficiency, due to receive a stem cell transplant. Each CDR3 is given with its conserved first and last residue. D genes are given only for firm matches. Size tells how often a clone was seen (once, few, many) or the class of an expanded clone, and some rows leave it out.

>many|TRBV3-1|TRBJ1-3|.
CASSQGQDGNTIYF
TGTGCCAGCAGCCAAGGACAGGATGGAAACACCATATATTTT
>many|TRBV5-1|TRBJ1-6|.
CASSWGDGTNSPLHF
TGCGCCAGCAGCTGGGGGGACGGCACTAATTCACCCCTCCACTTT
>.|TRBV24-1|TRBJ1-1|.
CATSDQRYTEAFF
TGTGCCACCAGTGACCAACGATACACTGAAGCTTTCTTT
>many|TRBV20-1|TRBJ2-6|.
CSARIIYQGQAGANVLTF
TGCAGTGCCAGGATAATTTATCAGGGCCAGGCTGGGGCCAACGTCCTGACTTTC
>many|TRBV20-1|TRBJ1-4|.
CSARDQIWRRQSEGEKLFF
TGCAGTGCTAGAGATCAAATTTGGCGGAGACAGAGTGAAGGTGAAAAACTGTTTTTT
>many|TRBV20-1|TRBJ2-1|.
CSARDRGHVSYNEQFF
TGCAGTGCTAGAGATCGGGGACACGTATCCTACAATGAGCAGTTCTTC
>many|TRBV20-1|TRBJ2-3|.
CSARDRIAGLADTQYF
TGCAGTGCTAGAGATAGGATCGCAGGGCTTGCGGATACGCAGTATTTT
>many|TRBV28|TRBJ1-1|.
CASSIGLNTEAFF
TGTGCCAGCAGTATAGGACTCAACACTGAAGCTTTCTTT
>.|TRBV27|TRBJ2-1|TRBD2
CASSLRAGGPYNEQFF
TGTGCCAGCAGTTTAAGAGCGGGAGGGCCTTACAATGAGCAGTTCTTC
>.|TRBV20-1|TRBJ2-7|TRBD1
CSARVLGGSGTGPYEQYF
TGCAGTGCTAGAGTCTTGGGCGGTTCGGGGACAGGCCCCTACGAGCAGTACTTC
>few|TRBV18|TRBJ2-3|.
CASSPQVGKDTQYF
TGTGCCAGCTCACCTCAGGTTGGGAAAGATACGCAGTATTTT
>many|TRBV29-1|TRBJ2-2|TRBD1
CSVRTGATSSGELFF
TGCAGCGTTAGGACAGGAGCTACTAGTTCCGGGGAGCTGTTTTTT
>many|TRBV29-1|TRBJ2-2|.
CSVRTHGELFF
TGCAGCGTTCGGACTCACGGGGAGCTGTTTTTT
>many|TRBV3-1|TRBJ2-6|TRBD2
CASSQGAHKRGFRANVLTF
TGTGCCAGCAGCCAAGGCGCTCACAAGCGGGGGTTTAGGGCCAACGTCCTGACTTTC
>many|TRBV29-1|TRBJ2-7|TRBD1
CSVALQGSPSYEQYF
TGCAGCGTTGCCTTACAGGGGTCGCCTTCCTACGAGCAGTACTTC
>few|TRBV12-3/TRBV12-4|TRBJ1-2|TRBD1
CASSVKGTGRLSDYTF
TGTGCCAGCAGCGTAAAGGGGACAGGGAGGCTTTCTGACTACACCTTC
>many|TRBV5-1|TRBJ2-7|TRBD1
CASSAGQGWNFYEQYF
TGCGCCAGCAGCGCCGGACAGGGTTGGAACTTCTACGAGCAGTACTTC
>many|TRBV20-1|TRBJ1-5|.
CSARDFATPLDSNQPQHF
TGCAGTGCTAGAGATTTTGCAACACCCTTGGATAGCAATCAGCCCCAGCATTTT
>.|TRBV6-5|TRBJ2-5|TRBD1
CASSSAGGRETQYF
TGTGCCAGCAGTTCCGCAGGGGGCAGGGAGACCCAGTACTTC
>many|TRBV24-1|TRBJ2-2|.
CATSDSTGELFF
TGTGCCACCAGTGACAGCACCGGGGAGCTGTTTTTT
>many|TRBV5-1|TRBJ1-6|TRBD1
CASSVDRGHSPLHF
TGCGCCAGCAGCGTAGACAGGGGGCATTCACCCCTCCACTTT
>many|TRBV4-3|TRBJ1-2|TRBD1
CASSQVSDRGMGIYGYTF
TGCGCCAGCAGCCAGGTTTCGGACAGGGGAATGGGCATCTATGGCTACACCTTC
>many|TRBV5-1|TRBJ2-2|TRBD1
CASSLVAGGRTGELFF
TGCGCCAGCAGCTTGGTCGCAGGGGGCAGGACCGGGGAGCTGTTTTTT
>many|TRBV9|TRBJ1-6|.
CASSVAGISPLHF
TGTGCCAGCAGCGTAGCGGGGATCTCACCCCTCCACTTT
>many|TRBV29-1|TRBJ2-7|.
CSVEWLYEQYF
TGCAGCGTTGAATGGCTCTACGAGCAGTACTTC
>few|TRBV15|TRBJ2-5|TRBD1
CATSSRTGGETQYF
TGTGCCACCAGCAGCAGGACAGGCGGTGAGACCCAGTACTTC
>many|TRBV6-2/TRBV6-3|TRBJ2-7|.
CASSSYHYEQYF
TGTGCCAGCTCATCGTACCACTACGAGCAGTACTTC
>few|TRBV12-3/TRBV12-4|TRBJ1-2|.
CASGTVRDEGYTF
TGTGCCAGCGGAACCGTAAGGGACGAGGGCTACACCTTC
>many|TRBV15|TRBJ2-2|TRBD1
CATSRDVQGAGTGELFF
TGTGCCACCAGCAGAGATGTACAGGGGGCGGGAACCGGGGAGCTGTTTTTT
>many|TRBV27|TRBJ1-2|.
CASRTQYYGYTF
TGTGCCAGCCGGACCCAGTACTATGGCTACACCTTC
>many|TRBV28|TRBJ2-3|TRBD2
CASSLSHSGTHTDTQYF
TGTGCCAGCAGTTTATCGCATAGCGGGACCCACACAGATACGCAGTATTTT
>few|TRBV11-3|TRBJ2-5|TRBD2
CASSRLAGGLETQYF
TGTGCCAGCAGCAGACTAGCGGGGGGCCTAGAGACCCAGTACTTC
>many|TRBV12-3/TRBV12-4|TRBJ1-4|.
CASSFTGLREKLFF
TGTGCCAGCAGCTTTACAGGGTTACGAGAAAAACTGTTTTTT
>many|TRBV6-5|TRBJ2-7|TRBD1
CASSYSWTGEAYEQYF
TGTGCCAGCAGTTACTCTTGGACAGGGGAGGCCTACGAGCAGTACTTC
>many|TRBV27|TRBJ2-1|.
CASTPASGSYNEQFF
TGTGCCAGCACCCCGGCGAGTGGTTCCTACAATGAGCAGTTCTTC
>few|TRBV7-9|TRBJ2-1|.
CASSPALALRGNEQFF
TGTGCCAGCAGCCCCGCCCTAGCGCTAAGGGGCAATGAGCAGTTCTTC
>many|TRBV7-8|TRBJ2-3|.
CASSWGSTASTDTQYF
TGTGCCAGCAGTTGGGGGTCGACAGCTAGCACAGATACGCAGTATTTT
>.|TRBV12-3/TRBV12-4|TRBJ2-4|.
CASSGLADIQYF
TGTGCCAGCAGTGGACTGGCGGACATTCAGTACTTC
>many|TRBV29-1|TRBJ2-5|.
CSVEALTVRETQYF
TGCAGCGTTGAAGCTCTGACAGTCCGGGAGACCCAGTACTTC
>few|TRBV30|TRBJ2-3|TRBD1
CASDPTGAASDTQYF
TGTGCCTCGGACCCGACAGGGGCTGCGTCAGATACGCAGTATTTT